This TCR beta chain was profiled in a study of blood T cell repertoires in COVID-19. At the level of the study: COVID-19 samples collected from the United States, Italy and Spain covered acute and convalescent phases.

Living in about two dozen US areas, the participants were between roughly 18 and 95 years of age. Within 2 weeks of study entry, exposed participants had contacted a PCR-confirmed or clinician-diagnosed COVID-19 case. CDR3 length equals 15 residues. J lost 8 bases, V lost 2 bases, and 3 bases had no gene match. Per germline, CDR1 WNHNN and CDR2 SYGVQD (reference sequence). Profiling relied on immunoSEQ multiplex PCR, and the TCRdb table lists in-frame clones only, not all of them. This sample has 150,000 or so clones; roughly nine tenths occur once, and the top ten carry roughly 4%. This chain links TRBV10-1 with TRBJ2-1; TRBD2 matches 13 bases. Sequenced sample: PBMCs or T cells enriched from blood (not recorded which). This receptor was obtained from a woman aged 40 to 55 who had been exposed to COVID-19. The CDR3, as DNA: TGCGCCAGCAGTGAGGGGACTAGCGGGGTCGATGAGCAGTTCTTC. Protein sequence: CASSEGTSGVDEQFF.